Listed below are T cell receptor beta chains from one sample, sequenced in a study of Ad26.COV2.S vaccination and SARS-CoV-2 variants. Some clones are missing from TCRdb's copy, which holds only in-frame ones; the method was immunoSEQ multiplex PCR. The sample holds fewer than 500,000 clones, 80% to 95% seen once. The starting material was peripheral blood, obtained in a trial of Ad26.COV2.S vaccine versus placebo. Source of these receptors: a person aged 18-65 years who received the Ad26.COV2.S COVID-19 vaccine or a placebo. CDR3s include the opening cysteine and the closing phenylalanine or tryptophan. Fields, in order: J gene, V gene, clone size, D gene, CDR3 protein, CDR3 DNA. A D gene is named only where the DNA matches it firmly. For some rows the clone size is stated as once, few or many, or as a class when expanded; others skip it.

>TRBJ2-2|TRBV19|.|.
CASSIWGEPTGTGELFF
TGTGCCAGTAGTATATGGGGAGAACCTACGGGCACCGGGGAGCTGTTTTTT
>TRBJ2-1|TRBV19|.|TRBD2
CASKREGLYNEQFF
TGTGCCAGTAAGCGGGAGGGCCTCTACAATGAGCAGTTCTTC
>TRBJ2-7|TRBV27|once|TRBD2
CASRRREGGYEQYF
TGTGCCAGCAGGAGGCGGGAGGGCGGCTACGAGCAGTACTTC
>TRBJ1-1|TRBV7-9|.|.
CASSPQGMNTEAFF
TGTGCCAGCAGCCCCCAGGGGATGAACACTGAAGCTTTCTTT
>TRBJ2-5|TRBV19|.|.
CASSTWPTQETQYF
TGTGCCAGTAGTACCTGGCCAACCCAAGAGACCCAGTACTTC
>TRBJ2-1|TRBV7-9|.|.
CAGEDYNEQFF
TGTGCCGGGGAGGACTACAATGAGCAGTTCTTC
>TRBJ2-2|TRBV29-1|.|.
CSAGVDDTGELFF
TGCAGCGCAGGGGTAGACGACACCGGGGAGCTGTTTTTT
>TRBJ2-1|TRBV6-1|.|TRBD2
CASSEAVLAGVPVEQFF
TGTGCCAGCAGTGAAGCAGTACTAGCGGGAGTTCCTGTTGAGCAGTTCTTC
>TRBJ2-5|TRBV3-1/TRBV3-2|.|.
CASSHRRSGGWKGETQYF
TGTGCCAGCAGCCATCGAAGGTCGGGGGGCTGGAAGGGTGAGACCCAGTACTTC
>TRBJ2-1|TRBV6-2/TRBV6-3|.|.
CASSYPGFVEQFF
TGTGCCAGCAGTTACCCGGGATTTGTTGAGCAGTTCTTC
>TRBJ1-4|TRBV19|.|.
CASSIVPGGKEKLFF
TGTGCCAGTAGTATAGTCCCCGGGGGCAAAGAAAAACTGTTTTTT
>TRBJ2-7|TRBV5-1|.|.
CASSLGTYEQYF
TGCGCCAGCAGCTTGGGGACCTACGAGCAGTACTTC
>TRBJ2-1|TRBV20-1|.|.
CSASWRAPYNEQFF
TGCAGTGCTAGTTGGCGGGCCCCGTACAATGAGCAGTTCTTC
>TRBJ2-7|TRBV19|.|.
CASSIERGPGLNEQYF
TGTGCCAGTAGTATAGAACGAGGGCCCGGACTCAACGAGCAGTACTTC
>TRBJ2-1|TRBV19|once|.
CASSIAALTPANEQFF
TGTGCCAGTAGTATTGCTGCACTAACCCCGGCCAATGAGCAGTTCTTC
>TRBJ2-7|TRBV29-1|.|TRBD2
CSVEDFREGVYEQYF
TGCAGCGTTGAAGATTTTCGGGAGGGCGTTTACGAGCAGTACTTC
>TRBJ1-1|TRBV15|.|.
CATSIRPYHTEAFF
TGTGCCACCAGCATTCGACCCTATCACACTGAAGCTTTCTTT
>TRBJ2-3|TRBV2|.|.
CASSERYTQYF
TGTGCCAGCAGTGAACGCTATACGCAGTATTTT
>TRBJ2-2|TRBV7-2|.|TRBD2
CASSLLAGVAGELFF
TGTGCCAGCAGCTTATTAGCGGGAGTAGCCGGGGAGCTGTTTTTT
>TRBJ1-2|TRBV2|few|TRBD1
CASKRQGGGYTF
TGTGCCAGCAAGCGACAGGGTGGCGGCTACACCTTC
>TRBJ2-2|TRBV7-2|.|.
CASSVFGTNTGELFF
TGTGCCAGCAGTGTATTCGGGACGAACACCGGGGAGCTGTTTTTT
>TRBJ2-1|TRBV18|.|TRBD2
CASSPPGTSGIREQFF
TGTGCCAGCTCACCACCGGGGACTAGCGGGATTCGTGAGCAGTTCTTC
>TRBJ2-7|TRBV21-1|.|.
CASSKEGRSSYEQYF
TGTGCCAGCAGCAAAGAGGGCAGGTCCTCCTACGAGCAGTACTTC